This T cell receptor beta chain was profiled in a study of blood T cell repertoires in COVID-19. The wider study: There were acute and convalescent COVID-19 samples, and they came from the United States, Italy and Spain. The cDNA or gDNA used as material had been derived from T cells, B-cell-depleted T cells, or PBMCs.

This CDR3 spans 14 amino acids. Deletions cut 5 bases from V and 1 base from J, with 9 bases between. Germline V lookup: CDR1 SGHNT, CDR2 YYREEE (reference sequence). Profiling relied on immunoSEQ multiplex PCR, and the TCRdb table lists in-frame clones only, not all of them. The table has over 200,000 clones, about four fifths seen once. J is TRBJ2-2 and V is TRBV5-4; TRBD1 is a possible D gene (5 bases). Source material: peripheral blood. This receptor was taken from a woman in her thirties or forties with active or convalescent COVID-19. The CDR3 loop reads CASSFGQNTGELFF. The CDR3 DNA sequence: TGTGCCAGCAGTTTTGGACAGAACACCGGGGAGCTGTTTTTT. The complete variable domain, with remaining parts taken from reference TRBV5-4 and TRBJ2-2, reads ETGVTQSPTHLIKTRGQQVTLRCSSQSGHNTVSWYQQALGQGPQFIFQYYREEENGRGNFPPRFSGLQFPNYSSELNVNALELDDSALYLCASSFGQNTGELFFGEGSRLTVL.